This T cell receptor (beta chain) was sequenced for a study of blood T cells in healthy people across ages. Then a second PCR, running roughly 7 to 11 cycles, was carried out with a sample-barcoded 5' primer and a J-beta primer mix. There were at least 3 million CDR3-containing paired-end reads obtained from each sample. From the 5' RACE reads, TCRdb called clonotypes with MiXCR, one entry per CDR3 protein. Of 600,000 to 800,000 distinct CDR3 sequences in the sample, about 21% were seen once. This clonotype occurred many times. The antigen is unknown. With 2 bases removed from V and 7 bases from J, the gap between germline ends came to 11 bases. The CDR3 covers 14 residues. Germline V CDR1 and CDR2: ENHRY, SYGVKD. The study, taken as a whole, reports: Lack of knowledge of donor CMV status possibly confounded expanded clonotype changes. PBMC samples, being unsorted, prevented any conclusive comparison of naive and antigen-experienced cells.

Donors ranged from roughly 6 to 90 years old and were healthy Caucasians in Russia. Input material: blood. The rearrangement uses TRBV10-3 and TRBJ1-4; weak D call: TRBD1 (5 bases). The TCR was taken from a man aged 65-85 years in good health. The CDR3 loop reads CAISEAGFREKLFF. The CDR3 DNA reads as TGTGCCATCAGTGAGGCAGGGTTCCGTGAAAAACTGTTTTTT.